The 5 T cell receptor beta chains below come from one sample, sequenced in a study of blood T cell repertoires in COVID-19. Only in-frame clones appear in the TCRdb table, and some are missing; sequencing was by immunoSEQ multiplex PCR. Of about 140,000 clones detected, 79% appear once; the ten largest clones hold roughly 3.5%. Sequencing was carried out using peripheral blood. The origin of the receptors is a man in his sixties with acute or convalescent COVID-19.

The V gene is TRBV6-2 or TRBV6-3, the J gene TRBJ1-1; D may be TRBD1 (5 bases). CDR1 and CDR2 from the germline V gene are MNHEY and SVGEGT. The V end was cut by 6 bases, the J end by 6 bases, with 23 bases between. This CDR3 has 16 residues. CDR3 amino acids: CASSPRTGTLVPEAFF. The CDR3 DNA follows: TGTGCCAGCAGCCCTAGAACAGGTACCTTGGTACCTGAAGCTTTCTTT.

The V and J genes are TRBV29-1 and TRBJ2-1, with 7 positions matching TRBD2. The CDR3 spans 14 residues. The junction had 15 bases not matched to a gene; V was cut back by 4 bases and J by 12 bases. The V gene's germline CDR1 is SQVTM and CDR2 ANQGSEA. The CDR3 DNA reads as TGCAGCGTTGGGGGGGGATCTCTGGACTTTGGGCAGTTCTTC. Residues: CSVGGGSLDFGQFF.

This chain uses TRBV11-3 with TRBJ1-1; weak D call: TRBD1 (5 bases). Germline V gene data show CDR1 as SGHNT and CDR2 as YENEEA. The CDR3 loop spans 13 amino acids. Trimming left V 5 bases short and J 1 base short, with 8 bases between. The CDR3, as DNA: TGTGCCAGCAGCCGGACATGGAACACTGAAGCTTTCTTT. This sequence encodes CASSRTWNTEAFF.

This rearrangement joins TRBV5-8 to TRBJ1-4, with a possible D match to TRBD1 (5 bases). Looked up from germline, CDR1 is SGHTS and CDR2 is YDEGEE. V was pared by 0 bases and J by 6 bases, with 6 bases between. This CDR3 spans 13 amino acids. The CDR3 DNA reads as TGTGCCAGCAGCTTGGTCAGGGATGAAAAACTGTTTTTT. Translation: CASSLVRDEKLFF.

V usage is TRBV6-5 and J usage is TRBJ1-1; a possible D gene is TRBD1 (6 bases). This CDR3 comprises 13 residues. V lost 6 bases, J lost 3 bases, and 11 bases lay in between. Looked up from germline, CDR1 is MNHEY and CDR2 is SVGAGI. CDR3 DNA: TGTGCCAGCAGGGCGACAGGAGACACTGAAGCTTTCTTT. Its protein is CASRATGDTEAFF.